The clone carrying this TCR beta chain has at least ten counts. TCR cDNA molecules each had a unique molecular identifier. TCRdb reprocessed the 5' RACE reads with MiXCR, giving one entry per CDR3 protein. The repertoire holds roughly 79,000 distinct CDR3 sequences, with under 8.5% as singletons. The time point is: sample taken at primary tumor resection. Unsorted samples of tumor, nontumor lung or frozen PBMC had their whole RNA sequenced. The record originates from a study of spatial heterogeneity in lung cancer. CDR3 length equals 16 residues. V was cut by 0 bases and J by 3 bases, with 11 bases left in between. Per the germline V gene, CDR1 is LGHDT and CDR2 is YNNKEL (reference sequence).

The source was PBMCs, collected at surgery. The chain combines TRBV3-1 with TRBJ2-2, with TRBD1 as a possible D gene (6 bases). The source of this sequence is a male donor with early-stage non-small cell lung cancer. CDR3 amino acids: CASSQDGQRYTGELFF. The CDR3 DNA follows: TGTGCCAGCAGCCAAGATGGACAGAGGTACACCGGGGAGCTGTTTTTT.